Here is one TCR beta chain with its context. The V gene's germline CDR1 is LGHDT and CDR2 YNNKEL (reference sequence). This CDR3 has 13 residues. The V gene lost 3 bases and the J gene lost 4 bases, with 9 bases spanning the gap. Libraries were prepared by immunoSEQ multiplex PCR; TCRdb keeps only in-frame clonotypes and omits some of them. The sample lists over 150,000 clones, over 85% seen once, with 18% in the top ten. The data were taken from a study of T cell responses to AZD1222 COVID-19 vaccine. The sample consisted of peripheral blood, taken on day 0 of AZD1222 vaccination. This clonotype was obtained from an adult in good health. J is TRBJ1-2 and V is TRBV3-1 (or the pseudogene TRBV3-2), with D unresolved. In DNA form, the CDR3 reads TGTGCCAGCAGCCAGAGGGAGATCTATGGCTACACCTTC. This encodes CASSQREIYGYTF.